These 29 T cell receptor beta chains came from one sample sequenced in a study of T-cell reconstitution after alpha-beta-depleted transplantation in children (dated by TCRdb to the mid-2010s). Preparation of the library involved PCR. TCRdb shows the sequencer as Illumina HiSeq 2500. Molecular barcoding was employed in the preparation of TCR libraries, with unique molecular identifiers being used to normalize TCRbeta repertoire quantification. TCRdb took the public reads, trimmed them with fastp at Q25, ran MiXCR for clone calling and kept in-frame beta chains. Rows with one shared CDR3 protein collapse into an entry with the most common genes and DNA. The sample includes 330,000 or so distinct CDR3 sequences, with around 9.1% observed a single time. The ten largest make up just under 7.5% of the sample. The treatment or condition label here, explained by the study, means: allogeneic hematopoietic cell transplantation with graft depleted of TCRalphabeta T cells and CD19 B cells.

Specimen: PBMCs, collected before TCRalphabeta/CD19-depleted stem cell transplant. The source is a boy under two years old with acute myeloid leukemia, due to receive a stem cell transplant.

As regards this clonotype: The conserved phenylalanine or tryptophan normally closing the CDR3 is absent here, so this likely arose from a read error. The chain joins TRBV12-3 or TRBV12-4 to TRBJ1-1; D is unresolved. Trimming took 3 bases from V and 1 from J, leaving 3 bases between them. The CDR3 runs 12 residues. The CDR3, as DNA: TGTGCCAGCAGTTTTGGGAACACTGAAGCTTTCTCT. Translation: CASSFGNTEAFS.

This clonotype was picked up many times. The chain carries TRBV29-1 and TRBJ2-7; no reliable D call. The germline gives CDR1 SQVTM, CDR2 ANQGSEA. V was clipped by 0 bases and J by 2 bases, with 11 bases between them. This CDR3 spans 14 amino acids. For the CDR3, the DNA is TGCAGCGTTGAAGATTTCCGCTCCCCCTACGAGCAGTACTTC. This encodes CSVEDFRSPYEQYF.

This clonotype was counted many times. The chain has TRBV19 and TRBJ2-7; TRBD2 aligns across 10 bases. Looked up from germline, CDR1 is LNHDA and CDR2 is SQIVND (reference sequence). With 3 bases clipped from V and 3 bases from J, the junction kept 5 bases outside the gene matches. The CDR3 is made up of 15 amino acids. CDR3 sequence: CASSILPSGSYEQYF. Here the CDR3 DNA reads TGTGCCAGTAGTATCTTACCTAGCGGGAGCTACGAGCAGTACTTC.

This clonotype showed up just a few times. A much larger clone is a single base away; this may be a read error. The J gene is TRBJ2-5, the V gene TRBV25-1; no clear D gene. This CDR3 comprises 13 residues. Germline CDR1 reads MGHDK; CDR2 reads SYGVNS. Trimming removed 3 bases at V and 0 bases at J, with 5 bases between. The CDR3 sequence is CASSDMYQETQYF. Written as DNA, the CDR3 is TGTGCCAGCAGTGACATGTACCAAGAGACCCAGTACTTC.

This clonotype has ten or more counts. The chain joins TRBV7-3 to TRBJ2-7; the match to TRBD2 covers 16 bases. The V segment lost 3 bases and the J segment 4 bases; nucleotides outside the gene matches: 9. Germline values: CDR1 SGHTA, CDR2 FQGTGA. The CDR3 is made up of 18 amino acids. The CDR3, as DNA: TGTGCCAGCAGCTTCGGGACTAGCGGGAGGGCCTGCGCATACGAGCAGTACTTC. Protein: CASSFGTSGRACAYEQYF.

This clonotype has a count of ten or more. The chain recombines TRBV20-1 with TRBJ2-2; no firm D call. CDR1 DFQATT and CDR2 SNEGSKA come from the germline V gene (reference sequence). V lost 0 bases and J 1 base, leaving 18 bases between the germline ends. CDR3 size: 18 residues. The DNA for the CDR3 is TGCAGTGCTAGAGATTCGGGTCTAGTCAAGGAGAACACCGGGGAGCTGTTTTTT. Its protein is CSARDSGLVKENTGELFF.

This clonotype was seen at least ten times. The rearrangement joins TRBV7-3 to TRBJ2-2; 7 bases are a match to TRBD2. The CDR3 length is 15 residues. Germline V gene sequence: CDR1 SGHTA, CDR2 FQGTGA. V was pared by 6 bases and J by 4 bases, with 8 bases of the junction left unmatched. DNA of the CDR3: TGTGCCAGCAGTAGACTAGCCGGGGTCACCGGGGAGCTGTTTTTT. It encodes CASSRLAGVTGELFF.

This clonotype occurred many times. The rearrangement links TRBV27 to TRBJ2-5, with 7 bases lining up with TRBD2. The trim removed 0 bases at V and 2 bases at J, leaving 3 bases unmatched. The CDR3 has 15 residues. In germline, CDR1 is MNHEY, CDR2 SMNVEV (reference sequence). CDR3: CASSLSMRGQETQYF. CDR3 nucleotide sequence: TGTGCCAGCAGTTTATCGATGCGGGGGCAAGAGACCCAGTACTTC.

The V call is TRBV3-1, the J call TRBJ2-7; D is uncertain. The CDR3 is made up of 11 amino acids. In germline, CDR1 is LGHDT, CDR2 YNNKEL (reference sequence). V was shortened by 1 base and J by 11 bases, with 9 bases between the two germline ends. This CDR3 reads CASSQGTQEYF. In DNA, the CDR3 is TGTGCCAGCAGCCAAGGGACCCAGGAGTACTTC.

This clonotype was counted many times. The CDR3 DNA reads as TGTGCCAGCAGCTTACTAGGGGGCGATGAGACCCAGTACTTC. Encoded protein: CASSLLGGDETQYF. The genes are TRBV28 and TRBJ2-5; TRBD1 aligns across 7 bases. Germline assignment: CDR1 MDHEN and CDR2 SYDVKM. J was trimmed by 5 bases and V by 6 bases; bases with no gene match: 9. CDR3 length equals 14 residues.

The CDR3 sequence is CASSSTACSYEQYF. CDR3 in DNA: TGTGCCAGCAGTTCGACAGCGTGCTCCTACGAGCAGTACTTC. The J gene is TRBJ2-7, the V gene TRBV27, with D perhaps TRBD1 (5 bases). The CDR3 has 14 amino acids. Germline CDR1 is MNHEY and CDR2 is SMNVEV (reference sequence). The V end lost 4 bases, the J end lost 0 bases, and 10 bases lay between the germline ends.

For this clonotype: With a much larger clone just one base away, this may be a read error. V gene TRBV28 combines with J gene TRBJ2-5, with 9 bases identical to TRBD1. The CDR3 covers 16 residues. The germline CDR1 and CDR2 sequences are MDHEN and SYDVKM. CDR3 nucleotides: TGTGCCAGCAGTTCCGCCGGGACAGGGAAACAAGAGACCCGGTACTTC. Amino acid sequence: CASSSAGTGKQETRYF.

This clonotype was seen at least ten times. This chain joins TRBV6-2 or TRBV6-3 and TRBJ2-1, with 10 bases aligning to TRBD1. The CDR3 consists of 16 residues. V shed 1 base, J shed 7 bases, and the junction held 7 bases outside the gene matches. Per germline, CDR1 MNHEY and CDR2 SVGEGT. The CDR3 nucleotides read TGTGCCAGCAGTTACTGGGGACAGGGGTACACAAATGAGCAGTTCTTC. It yields the protein CASSYWGQGYTNEQFF.

This clonotype was seen ten or more times. V and J are TRBV3-1 and TRBJ1-1; TRBD1 might be the D (5 bases). The CDR3 is 17 amino acids. CDR1 and CDR2 from the germline V gene are LGHDT and YNNKEL (reference sequence). The V gene lost 0 bases and the J gene lost 0 bases, with 14 bases spanning the gap. CDR3 in amino acids: CASSQENVPGLNTEAFF. The CDR3 region has the DNA TGTGCCAGCAGCCAAGAAAACGTCCCAGGGTTGAACACTGAAGCTTTCTTT.

This clonotype appeared many times. The rearrangement joins TRBV11-1 to TRBJ2-7, with 15 bases identical to TRBD2. Trimming took 4 bases from V and 4 from J; bases not matched to a gene: 5. The CDR3 sequence is 16 residues long. Germline assignment: CDR1 SGHAT and CDR2 FQDESV (reference sequence). DNA of the CDR3: TGTGCCAGCAGCTCACCCGGGACTAGCGGGAGGTACGAGCAGTACTTC. Protein: CASSSPGTSGRYEQYF.

This clonotype was found many times. V is TRBV10-3 and J is TRBJ2-1; the D gene is possibly TRBD1 (6 bases). The V end lost 8 bases, the J end lost 4 bases, and 24 bases lay between the germline ends. The CDR3 is 17 residues long. The germline V gene has CDR1 ENHRY and CDR2 SYGVKD. The CDR3 sequence is CAIGERRMGTGYNEQFF. The CDR3 DNA sequence: TGTGCCATCGGGGAAAGGCGGATGGGAACAGGGTACAATGAGCAGTTCTTC.

This clonotype was seen more than once but under ten times. This chain links TRBV19 with TRBJ1-5; 12 bases agree with TRBD1. Losses at the gene ends were 2 bases for V and 4 bases for J; bases not matched to a gene: 9. The germline V gene encodes CDR1 LNHDA and CDR2 SQIVND (reference sequence). The CDR3 has 18 amino acids. As DNA, the CDR3 is TGTGCCAGTAGTATACCGGGACAGGGGGCTTTATGGAATCAGCCCCAGCATTTT. Residues: CASSIPGQGALWNQPQHF.

The sample holds many counts of this clonotype. This sequence joins TRBV5-1 and TRBJ2-3; 7 nucleotides line up with TRBD1. J lost 4 bases, V lost 4 bases, and 9 bases had no gene match. The CDR3 is 15 amino acids. The germline V gene encodes CDR1 SGHRS and CDR2 YFSETQ. CDR3 nucleotides: TGCGCCAGCAGCCCCCCCCTCGGACAGGCAGATACGCAGTATTTT. Translating it yields CASSPPLGQADTQYF.

This clonotype has ten or more counts. This chain links TRBV15 with TRBJ2-7; D gene ambiguous. Germline V CDR1 and CDR2: LNHNV, YYDKDF (reference sequence). V lost 3 bases, J lost 3 bases, and 9 bases lay in between. The CDR3 is 13 residues long. For the CDR3, the DNA is TGTGCCACCAGCAGTAAAAGGATCTACGAGCAGTACTTC. This gives the protein CATSSKRIYEQYF. The whole variable domain, filled in from reference TRBV15 and TRBJ2-7, reads DAMVIQNPRYQVTQFGKPVTLSCSQTLNHNVMYWYQQKSSQAPKLLFHYYDKDFNNEADTPDNFQSRRPNTSFCFLDIRSPGLGDTAMYLCATSSKRIYEQYFGPGTRLTVT.

This clonotype was seen more than once but under ten times. The rearrangement uses TRBV28 and TRBJ2-1; tentatively, D is TRBD1 (6 bases). The CDR3 spans 18 residues. Per the germline V gene, CDR1 is MDHEN and CDR2 is SYDVKM. Trimming left V 3 bases short and J 0 bases short, with 18 bases between. The DNA of the CDR3 is TGTGCCAGCAGTTTCCTAGGGGGTGGCGGAGTCTCCTACAATGAGCAGTTCTTC. Amino acids: CASSFLGGGGVSYNEQFF.

In its sample, this clonotype was seen many times. The CDR3 region has the DNA TGTGCCAGCAGTACCAGGGAAGGGGGATTAGCCAAAAACATTCAGTACTTC. Translating gives CASSTREGGLAKNIQYF. The gene calls are TRBV12-3 or TRBV12-4 and TRBJ2-4; perhaps TRBD1 as D (6 bases). The CDR3 contains 17 residues. The germline V and J ends were trimmed by 5 bases and 0 bases, with 17 bases remaining between them.

This clonotype was seen repeatedly, ten times or more. This chain links TRBV25-1 with TRBJ2-5, with D unclear. In germline, CDR1 is MGHDK, CDR2 SYGVNS. Trimming took off 3 bases at V and 1 base at J, with 6 bases between the two ends. This CDR3 spans 13 amino acids. This chain's CDR3 is CASSEKVQETQYF. The CDR3 DNA reads as TGTGCCAGCAGTGAGAAAGTCCAAGAGACCCAGTACTTC.

V gene TRBV12-3 or TRBV12-4 combines with J gene TRBJ2-6; the D call may be TRBD1 or TRBD2 (5 bases each). The CDR3 consists of 15 residues. Trimming stripped 8 bases from V and 1 base from J, with 12 bases between. CDR3 nucleotides: TGTGCCAGCCGGAGAGGGGCATCTGGGGCCAACGTCCTGACTTTC. It is translated as CASRRGASGANVLTF.

This clonotype has a count of ten or more. The V call is TRBV3-1, the J call TRBJ2-5; D unclear. Between the trimmed V and J ends, which lost 7 bases and 5 bases, there was a span of 17 bases. The CDR3 sequence is 14 residues long. CDR1 and CDR2 (germline): LGHDT, YNNKEL (reference sequence). CDR3 sequence: CASTPHGSSETQYF. The CDR3 nucleotides are TGTGCCAGCACCCCGCACGGATCTTCGGAGACCCAGTACTTC.

This clonotype was observed at least ten times. The V gene is TRBV4-2, the J gene TRBJ2-3; TRBD2 agrees at 13 bases. CDR1 is LGHNA and CDR2 is YNFKEQ in the germline V gene. The CDR3 runs to 16 residues. The trim removed 2 bases at V and 3 bases at J, leaving 2 bases unmatched. CDR3 sequence (DNA): TGTGCCAGCAGCCAAAGGACTAGCGGGGGTACAGATACGCAGTATTTT. The encoded protein is CASSQRTSGGTDTQYF.

Ten or more counts support this clonotype. The J gene is TRBJ2-7, the V gene TRBV5-1; 15 bases agree with TRBD2. Germline V gene sequence: CDR1 SGHRS, CDR2 YFSETQ. The CDR3 covers 18 residues. V trimming: 0 bases; J trimming: 4 bases; junction bases outside the gene matches: 8. CDR3 amino acids: CASSLGRTSGGAVYEQYF. Written as DNA, the CDR3 is TGCGCCAGCAGCTTGGGCAGGACTAGCGGGGGGGCTGTATACGAGCAGTACTTC.

This clonotype came up many times. The chain employs TRBV29-1 and TRBJ2-1, with D maybe TRBD2 (6 bases). Trimming took off 2 bases at V and 0 bases at J, with 11 bases between the two ends. This CDR3 region has 15 residues. The germline CDR1 and CDR2 sequences are SQVTM and ANQGSEA. DNA of the CDR3: TGCAGCGTTGAAAGGGTAGCGGTCTCCTACAATGAGCAGTTCTTC. Its protein is CSVERVAVSYNEQFF.

This clonotype was counted ten times or more. V and J are TRBV20-1 and TRBJ2-7; possibly TRBD1 or TRBD2 for D (5 bases each). The CDR3 runs 13 residues. Deletions cut 5 bases from V and 4 bases from J, with 15 bases between. Germline V gene data show CDR1 as DFQATT and CDR2 as SNEGSKA (reference sequence). The CDR3 sequence is CSARWGEGYEQYF. In DNA, the CDR3 is TGCAGTGCTCGCTGGGGAGAGGGGTACGAGCAGTACTTC.

This clonotype came up many times. The chain couples TRBV7-2 to TRBJ2-1; 7 bases match TRBD1. CDR3 size: 15 residues. After removal of 1 base from V and 3 bases from J, the junction contained 3 bases not matched to a gene. Germline CDR1 SGHTA, CDR2 FQGNSA. The CDR3 DNA sequence: TGTGCCAGCAGCTTAGGCGGACAGGACTACAATGAGCAGTTCTTC. Protein product: CASSLGGQDYNEQFF.